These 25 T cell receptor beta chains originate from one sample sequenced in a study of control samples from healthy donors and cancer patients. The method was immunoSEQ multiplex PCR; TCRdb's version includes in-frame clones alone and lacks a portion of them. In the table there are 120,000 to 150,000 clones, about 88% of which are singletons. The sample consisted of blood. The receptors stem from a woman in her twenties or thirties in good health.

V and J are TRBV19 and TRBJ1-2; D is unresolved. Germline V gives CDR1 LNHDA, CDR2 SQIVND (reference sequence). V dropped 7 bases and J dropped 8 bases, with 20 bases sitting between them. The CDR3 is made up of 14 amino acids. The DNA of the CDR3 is TGTGCCAGTACCGAACTCCCCCCGGTTGGGGGCTACACCTTC. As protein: CASTELPPVGGYTF.

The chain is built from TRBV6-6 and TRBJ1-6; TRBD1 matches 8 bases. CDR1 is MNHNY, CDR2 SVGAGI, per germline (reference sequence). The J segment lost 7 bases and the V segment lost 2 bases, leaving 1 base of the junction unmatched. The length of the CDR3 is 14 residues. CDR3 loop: CASSYQGANSPLHF. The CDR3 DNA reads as TGTGCCAGCAGTTACCAGGGGGCAAATTCACCCCTCCACTTT.

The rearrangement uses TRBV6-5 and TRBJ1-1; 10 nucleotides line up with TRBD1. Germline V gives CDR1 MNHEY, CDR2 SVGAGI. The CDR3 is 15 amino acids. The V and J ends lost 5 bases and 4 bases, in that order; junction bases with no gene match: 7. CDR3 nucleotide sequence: TGTGCCAGCAGTAACCCGGGACAGGGGTTCACTGAAGCTTTCTTT. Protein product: CASSNPGQGFTEAFF.

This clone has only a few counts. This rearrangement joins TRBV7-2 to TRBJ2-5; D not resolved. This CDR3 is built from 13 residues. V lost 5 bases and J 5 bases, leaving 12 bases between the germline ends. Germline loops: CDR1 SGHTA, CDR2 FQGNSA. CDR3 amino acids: CASSPQFWETQYF. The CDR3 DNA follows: TGTGCCAGCAGCCCCCAGTTTTGGGAGACCCAGTACTTC.

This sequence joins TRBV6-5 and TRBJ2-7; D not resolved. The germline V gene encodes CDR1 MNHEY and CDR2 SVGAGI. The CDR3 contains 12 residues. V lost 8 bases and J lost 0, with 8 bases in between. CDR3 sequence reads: CASGQVSYEQYF. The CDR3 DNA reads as TGTGCCAGCGGCCAGGTCTCCTACGAGCAGTACTTC.

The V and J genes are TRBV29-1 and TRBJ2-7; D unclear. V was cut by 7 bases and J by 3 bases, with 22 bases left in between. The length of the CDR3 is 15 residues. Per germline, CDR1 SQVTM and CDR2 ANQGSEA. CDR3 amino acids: CSALGLGPSGYEQYF. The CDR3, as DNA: TGCAGCGCTCTGGGGTTAGGGCCCTCGGGCTACGAGCAGTACTTC.

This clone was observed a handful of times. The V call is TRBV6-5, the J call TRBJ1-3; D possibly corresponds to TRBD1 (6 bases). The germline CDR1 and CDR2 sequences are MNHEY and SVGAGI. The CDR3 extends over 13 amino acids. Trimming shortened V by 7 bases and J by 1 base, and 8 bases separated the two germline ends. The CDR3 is CASTGTSGNTIYF. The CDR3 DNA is TGTGCCAGCACTGGGACATCTGGAAACACCATATATTTT.

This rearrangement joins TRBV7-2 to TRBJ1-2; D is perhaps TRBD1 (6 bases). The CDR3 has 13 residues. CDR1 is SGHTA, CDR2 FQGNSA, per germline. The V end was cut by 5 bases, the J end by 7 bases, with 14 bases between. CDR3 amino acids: CASSPAGVGGYTF. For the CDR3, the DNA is TGTGCCAGCAGCCCAGCAGGGGTCGGTGGCTACACCTTC. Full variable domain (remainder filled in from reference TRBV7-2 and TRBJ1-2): GAGVSQSPSNKVTEKGKDVELRCDPISGHTALYWYRQSLGQGLEFLIYFQGNSAPDKSGLPSDRFSAERTGGSVSTLTIQRTQQEDSAVYLCASSPAGVGGYTFGSGTRLTVV.

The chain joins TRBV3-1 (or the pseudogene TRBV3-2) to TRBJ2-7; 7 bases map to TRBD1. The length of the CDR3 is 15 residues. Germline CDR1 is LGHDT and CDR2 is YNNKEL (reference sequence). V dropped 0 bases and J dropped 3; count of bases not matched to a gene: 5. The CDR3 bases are TGTGCCAGCAGCCAAGATCGACAGGGTCTCTACGAGCAGTACTTC. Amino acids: CASSQDRQGLYEQYF.

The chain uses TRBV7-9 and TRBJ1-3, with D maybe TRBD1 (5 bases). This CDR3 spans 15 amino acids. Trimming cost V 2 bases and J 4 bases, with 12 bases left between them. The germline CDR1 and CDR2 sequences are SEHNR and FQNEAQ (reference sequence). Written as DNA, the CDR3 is TGTGCCAGCAGCTTATCAGGGTCCGTCGGAAACACCATATATTTT. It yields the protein CASSLSGSVGNTIYF.

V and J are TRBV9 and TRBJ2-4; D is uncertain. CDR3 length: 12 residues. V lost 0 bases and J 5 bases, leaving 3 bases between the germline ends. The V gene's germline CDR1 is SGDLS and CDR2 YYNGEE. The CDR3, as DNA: TGTGCCAGCAGCGTAGAGGAAAACATTCAGTACTTC. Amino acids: CASSVEENIQYF.

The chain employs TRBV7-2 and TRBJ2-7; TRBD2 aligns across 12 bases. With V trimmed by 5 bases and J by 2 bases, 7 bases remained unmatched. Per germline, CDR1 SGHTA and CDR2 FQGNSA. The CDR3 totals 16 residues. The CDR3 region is CASSARTSGATYEQYF. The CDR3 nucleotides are TGTGCCAGCAGCGCCCGGACTAGCGGGGCGACCTACGAGCAGTACTTC.

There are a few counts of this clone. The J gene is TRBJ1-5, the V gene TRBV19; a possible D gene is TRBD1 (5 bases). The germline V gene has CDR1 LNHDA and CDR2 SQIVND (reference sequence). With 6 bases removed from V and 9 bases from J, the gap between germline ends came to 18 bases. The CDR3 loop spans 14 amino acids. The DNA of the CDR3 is TGTGCCAGTAGGCCGTGGGTGCTCCAGGGGCCCCAGCATTTT. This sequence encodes CASRPWVLQGPQHF.

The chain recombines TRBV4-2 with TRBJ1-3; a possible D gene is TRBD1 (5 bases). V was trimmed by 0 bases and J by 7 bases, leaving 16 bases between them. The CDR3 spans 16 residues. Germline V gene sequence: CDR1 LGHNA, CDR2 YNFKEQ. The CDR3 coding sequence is TGTGCCAGCAGCCAAGATATGCAGGGAGGGTTGAACACCATATATTTT. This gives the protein CASSQDMQGGLNTIYF.

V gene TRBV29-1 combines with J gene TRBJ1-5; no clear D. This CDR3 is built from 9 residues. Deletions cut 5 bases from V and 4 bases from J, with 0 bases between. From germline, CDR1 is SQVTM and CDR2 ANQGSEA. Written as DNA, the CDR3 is TGCAGCGTTAATCAGCCCCAGCATTTT. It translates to CSVNQPQHF.

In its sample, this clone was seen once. The CDR3 region is CASSEYLGQLIGNTIYF. The DNA of the CDR3 is TGTGCCAGCAGTGAATATTTGGGACAGTTAATTGGAAACACCATATATTTT. The V and J genes are TRBV25-1 and TRBJ1-3; 7 bases are shared with TRBD1. Trimming at V came to 0 bases and at J to 3 bases, leaving 8 bases not matched to a gene. CDR1 MGHDK and CDR2 SYGVNS come from the germline V gene. The CDR3 spans 17 residues.

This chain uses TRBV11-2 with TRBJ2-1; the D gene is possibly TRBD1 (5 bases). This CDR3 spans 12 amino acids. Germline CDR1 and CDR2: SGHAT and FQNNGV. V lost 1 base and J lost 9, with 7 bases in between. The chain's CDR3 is CASSLGQTEQFF. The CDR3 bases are TGTGCCAGCAGCTTAGGACAGACTGAGCAGTTCTTC.

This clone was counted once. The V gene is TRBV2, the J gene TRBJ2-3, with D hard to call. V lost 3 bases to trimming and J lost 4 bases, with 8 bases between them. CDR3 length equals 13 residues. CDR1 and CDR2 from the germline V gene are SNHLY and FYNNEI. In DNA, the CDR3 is TGTGCCAGCAGTGATGGTGTAGCAGATACGCAGTATTTT. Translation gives CASSDGVADTQYF.

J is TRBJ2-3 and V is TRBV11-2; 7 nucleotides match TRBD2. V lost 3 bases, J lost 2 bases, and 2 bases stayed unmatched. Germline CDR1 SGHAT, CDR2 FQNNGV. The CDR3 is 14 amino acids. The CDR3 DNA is TGTGCCAGCAGCTTTAGCGGGCACACAGATACGCAGTATTTT. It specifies CASSFSGHTDTQYF.

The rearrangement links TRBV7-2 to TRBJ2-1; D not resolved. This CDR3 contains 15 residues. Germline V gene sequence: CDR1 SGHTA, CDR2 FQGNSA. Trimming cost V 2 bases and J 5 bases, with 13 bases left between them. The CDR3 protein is CASSLRAGFNNEQFF. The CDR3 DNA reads TGTGCCAGCAGCTTAAGGGCTGGCTTTAACAATGAGCAGTTCTTC. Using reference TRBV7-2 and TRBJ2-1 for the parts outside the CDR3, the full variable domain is GAGVSQSPSNKVTEKGKDVELRCDPISGHTALYWYRQSLGQGLEFLIYFQGNSAPDKSGLPSDRFSAERTGGSVSTLTIQRTQQEDSAVYLCASSLRAGFNNEQFFGPGTRLTVL.

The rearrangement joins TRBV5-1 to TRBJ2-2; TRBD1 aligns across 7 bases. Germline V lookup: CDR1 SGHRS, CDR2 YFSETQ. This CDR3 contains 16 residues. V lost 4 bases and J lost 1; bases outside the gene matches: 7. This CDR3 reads CASSTPGTVNTGELFF. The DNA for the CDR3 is TGCGCCAGCAGCACCCCCGGGACAGTGAACACCGGGGAGCTGTTTTTT.

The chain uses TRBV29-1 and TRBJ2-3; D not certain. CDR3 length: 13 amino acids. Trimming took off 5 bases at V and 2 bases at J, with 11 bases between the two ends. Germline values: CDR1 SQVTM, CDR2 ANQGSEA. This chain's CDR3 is CSVFSDFTDTQYF. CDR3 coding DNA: TGCAGCGTTTTTTCCGACTTCACAGATACGCAGTATTTT.

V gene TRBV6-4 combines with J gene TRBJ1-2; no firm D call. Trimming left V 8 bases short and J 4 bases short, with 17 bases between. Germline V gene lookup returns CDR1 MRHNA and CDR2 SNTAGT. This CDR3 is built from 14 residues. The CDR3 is CASPKRSARYGYTF. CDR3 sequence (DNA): TGTGCCAGCCCTAAACGAAGCGCGCGCTATGGCTACACCTTC.

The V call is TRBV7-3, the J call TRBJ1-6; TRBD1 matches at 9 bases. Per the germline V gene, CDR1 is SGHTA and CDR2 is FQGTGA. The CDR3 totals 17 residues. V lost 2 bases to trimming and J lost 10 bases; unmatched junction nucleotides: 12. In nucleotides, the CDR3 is TGTGCCAGCAGCTTATGGGGGAACAGGGGGCAAATCTCACCCCTCCACTTT. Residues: CASSLWGNRGQISPLHF.

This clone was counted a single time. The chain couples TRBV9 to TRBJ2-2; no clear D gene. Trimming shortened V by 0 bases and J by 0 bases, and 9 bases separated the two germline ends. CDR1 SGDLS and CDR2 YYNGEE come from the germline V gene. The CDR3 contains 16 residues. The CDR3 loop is CASSVGVPANTGELFF. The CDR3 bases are TGTGCCAGCAGCGTAGGTGTACCTGCGAACACCGGGGAGCTGTTTTTT. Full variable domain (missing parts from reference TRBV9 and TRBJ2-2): DSGVTQTPKHLITATGQRVTLRCSPRSGDLSVYWYQQSLDQGLQFLIQYYNGEERAKGNILERFSAQQFPDLHSELNLSSLELGDSALYFCASSVGVPANTGELFFGEGSRLTVL.